This is a list of T cell receptor beta chains from one sample in a study of T cells in Graves' hyperthyroidism and ophthalmopathy. Each CDR3 protein is one row after TCRdb ran MiXCR on the multiplex PCR reads. The table has about 500,000 distinct CDR3 sequences, approximately 15% seen once. The material sequenced was blood. The receptors originated from a woman between 18 and 30 years old with Graves' hyperthyroidism. The CDR3 runs from the conserved cysteine through the conserved F or W. Each record gives: J gene, V gene, clone size, D gene, CDR3 protein, CDR3 DNA. A D gene is named only where the DNA matches it firmly. Clone sizes are given selectively: once, few, many, or a class where the clone is expanded.

J gene: TRBJ2-7; V gene: TRBV6-2/TRBV6-3; clone size: -; D gene: -; CDR3 protein: CSSSDPNYEQYF; CDR3 DNA: TGTTCCAGCAGTGACCCCAACTACGAGCAGTACTTC
J gene: TRBJ1-1; V gene: TRBV10-3; clone size: few; D gene: -; CDR3 protein: CAISEWQGSEAFF; CDR3 DNA: TGTGCCATCAGTGAGTGGCAGGGCTCTGAAGCTTTCTTT
J gene: TRBJ2-1; V gene: TRBV29-1; clone size: many; D gene: TRBD2; CDR3 protein: CSVGLAGTYNEQFF; CDR3 DNA: TGCAGCGTGGGACTAGCGGGGACCTACAATGAGCAGTTCTTC
J gene: TRBJ2-2; V gene: TRBV28; clone size: few; D gene: TRBD2; CDR3 protein: CASSGGGAHTGELFF; CDR3 DNA: TGTGCCAGCTCCGGGGGGGGGGCCCACACCGGGGAGCTGTTTTTT
J gene: TRBJ1-3; V gene: TRBV28; clone size: many; D gene: -; CDR3 protein: CASSFSPQEPSFSGNTIYF; CDR3 DNA: TGTGCCAGCAGTTTTTCCCCACAGGAACCTTCCTTCTCTGGAAACACCATATATTTT
J gene: TRBJ2-3; V gene: TRBV5-1; clone size: few; D gene: TRBD2; CDR3 protein: CASSLAGGGGGDTQYF; CDR3 DNA: TGCGCCAGCAGCTTGGCCGGGGGGGGCGGAGGAGATACGCAGTATTTT
J gene: TRBJ2-1; V gene: TRBV13; clone size: -; D gene: -; CDR3 protein: CASSRGRLTSYNEQFF; CDR3 DNA: TGTGCCAGCAGCCGGGGACGGCTGACCTCCTACAATGAGCAGTTCTTC
J gene: TRBJ2-5; V gene: TRBV11-2; clone size: many; D gene: TRBD2; CDR3 protein: CASSRLAGGETQYF; CDR3 DNA: TGTGCCAGCAGTCGCCTAGCGGGAGGGGAGACCCAGTACTTC
J gene: TRBJ2-7; V gene: TRBV18; clone size: -; D gene: -; CDR3 protein: CASSPLQGSSYEQYF; CDR3 DNA: TGTGCCAGCTCACCACTTCAAGGTAGCTCCTACGAGCAGTACTTC
J gene: TRBJ2-1; V gene: TRBV7-6; clone size: -; D gene: -; CDR3 protein: CASSSFKGTPYNEQLF; CDR3 DNA: TGTGCCAGCAGCTCCTTTAAAGGGACCCCTTACAATGAGCAGCTCTTC
J gene: TRBJ1-2; V gene: TRBV30; clone size: many; D gene: TRBD1; CDR3 protein: CAWSGTGGYDGYTF; CDR3 DNA: TGTGCCTGGAGTGGGACAGGGGGATATGATGGCTACACCTTC
J gene: TRBJ2-2; V gene: TRBV24-1; clone size: -; D gene: TRBD1; CDR3 protein: CATSKGPGTGMTGELFF; CDR3 DNA: TGTGCCACCAGTAAGGGGCCGGGGACAGGGATGACCGGGGAGCTGTTTTTT
J gene: TRBJ2-5; V gene: TRBV10-2; clone size: -; D gene: TRBD2; CDR3 protein: CASSETTSPWETQYF; CDR3 DNA: TGCGCCAGCAGTGAAACGACTAGCCCTTGGGAGACCCAGTACTTC
J gene: TRBJ2-3; V gene: TRBV20-1; clone size: many; D gene: TRBD2; CDR3 protein: CSANPSGVTDTQYF; CDR3 DNA: TGCAGTGCTAACCCTAGCGGGGTCACAGATACGCAGTATTTT
J gene: TRBJ2-3; V gene: TRBV29-1; clone size: many; D gene: TRBD1; CDR3 protein: CSVHSGTGGADTQYF; CDR3 DNA: TGCAGCGTTCATTCCGGGACAGGGGGCGCAGATACGCAGTATTTT
J gene: TRBJ2-7; V gene: TRBV28; clone size: once; D gene: -; CDR3 protein: CASTLEHVHEQYF; CDR3 DNA: TGTGCCAGTACCCTAGAGCACGTCCACGAGCAGTACTTC
J gene: TRBJ1-4; V gene: TRBV20-1; clone size: few; D gene: -; CDR3 protein: CSATAGSNEKLFF; CDR3 DNA: TGCAGTGCTACCGCCGGCAGCAATGAAAAACTGTTTTTT
J gene: TRBJ2-3; V gene: TRBV6-5; clone size: -; D gene: TRBD2; CDR3 protein: CASSYPGLAGAGGALNTQYF; CDR3 DNA: TGTGCCAGCAGTTACCCGGGACTAGCGGGAGCGGGAGGGGCACTAAATACGCAGTATTTT
J gene: TRBJ2-5; V gene: TRBV20-1; clone size: few; D gene: -; CDR3 protein: CSASRAREQETQYF; CDR3 DNA: TGCAGTGCTAGTCGGGCCAGAGAACAAGAGACCCAGTACTTC
J gene: TRBJ2-1; V gene: TRBV12-3/TRBV12-4; clone size: few; D gene: TRBD2; CDR3 protein: CASLGGGPYNEQFF; CDR3 DNA: TGTGCCAGTCTTGGCGGGGGGCCCTACAATGAGCAGTTCTTC
J gene: TRBJ2-5; V gene: TRBV20-1; clone size: -; D gene: TRBD1; CDR3 protein: CSAMNRGLETQYF; CDR3 DNA: TGCAGTGCTATGAACAGGGGGTTAGAGACCCAGTACTTC
J gene: TRBJ2-5; V gene: TRBV20-1; clone size: few; D gene: -; CDR3 protein: CSAGRVPETQYF; CDR3 DNA: TGCAGCGCGGGGCGGGTCCCAGAGACCCAGTACTTC
J gene: TRBJ1-1; V gene: TRBV2; clone size: many; D gene: -; CDR3 protein: CASSPRGVGAFF; CDR3 DNA: TGTGCCAGCAGTCCTCGGGGGGTAGGGGCTTTCTTT
J gene: TRBJ2-1; V gene: TRBV6-1; clone size: few; D gene: -; CDR3 protein: CASRSRQTGTRPPEQFF; CDR3 DNA: TGTGCCAGCAGATCCCGACAAACCGGGACCCGCCCACCTGAGCAGTTCTTC
J gene: TRBJ1-1; V gene: TRBV9; clone size: -; D gene: TRBD1; CDR3 protein: CASTLHRPGTGSTEAFF; CDR3 DNA: TGTGCCAGCACTTTGCACCGACCGGGGACAGGGAGCACTGAAGCTTTCTTT
J gene: TRBJ1-2; V gene: TRBV30; clone size: many; D gene: -; CDR3 protein: CAWSRTQYYGYTF; CDR3 DNA: TGTGCCTGGAGTAGGACGCAATACTATGGCTACACCTTC
J gene: TRBJ2-6; V gene: TRBV3-1; clone size: -; D gene: -; CDR3 protein: CASSQGRQATLAF; CDR3 DNA: TGTGCCAGCAGCCAAGGACGACAGGCAACCTTGGCTTTC
J gene: TRBJ1-5; V gene: TRBV16; clone size: many; D gene: -; CDR3 protein: CASSQILAAGQGFQPQHF; CDR3 DNA: TGTGCCAGCAGCCAAATTTTAGCCGCAGGGCAGGGTTTTCAGCCCCAGCATTTT
J gene: TRBJ2-2; V gene: TRBV5-1; clone size: -; D gene: TRBD1; CDR3 protein: CASSLDLGGAAGELFF; CDR3 DNA: TGCGCCAGCAGCTTGGATTTAGGGGGCGCAGCCGGGGAGCTGTTTTTT
J gene: TRBJ2-5; V gene: TRBV28; clone size: few; D gene: TRBD1; CDR3 protein: CASSFLVPRGLQETQYF; CDR3 DNA: TGTGCCAGCAGTTTTCTCGTTCCCAGGGGGCTTCAAGAGACCCAGTACTTC
J gene: TRBJ1-6; V gene: TRBV6-2/TRBV6-3; clone size: -; D gene: TRBD1; CDR3 protein: CASSYKGTGSLHF; CDR3 DNA: TGTGCCAGCAGTTATAAAGGGACAGGGAGCCTCCACTTT
J gene: TRBJ2-1; V gene: TRBV28; clone size: -; D gene: -; CDR3 protein: CASGLNKGAGPHNEQFF; CDR3 DNA: TGTGCCAGCGGTTTAAATAAGGGAGCGGGCCCTCACAATGAGCAGTTCTTC
J gene: TRBJ2-1; V gene: TRBV15; clone size: many; D gene: TRBD2; CDR3 protein: CATSRKGLADYNEQFF; CDR3 DNA: TGTGCCACCAGCAGAAAGGGACTAGCGGACTACAATGAGCAGTTCTTC
J gene: TRBJ2-1; V gene: TRBV4-3; clone size: few; D gene: -; CDR3 protein: CASSQDQRVDEQFF; CDR3 DNA: TGCGCCAGCAGCCAAGATCAACGGGTAGATGAGCAGTTCTTC
J gene: TRBJ1-2; V gene: TRBV5-6; clone size: -; D gene: -; CDR3 protein: CASRRVGGYGYTF; CDR3 DNA: TGTGCCAGCAGACGTGTCGGGGGGTATGGCTACACCTTC
J gene: TRBJ2-1; V gene: TRBV14; clone size: few; D gene: TRBD1; CDR3 protein: CASSIAKTGTGTHEQFF; CDR3 DNA: TGTGCCAGCAGCATCGCTAAAACCGGGACAGGGACCCATGAGCAGTTCTTC
J gene: TRBJ1-5; V gene: TRBV12-3/TRBV12-4; clone size: many; D gene: -; CDR3 protein: CASSFTWSNQPQHF; CDR3 DNA: TGTGCCAGCAGTTTTACCTGGAGCAATCAGCCCCAGCATTTT
J gene: TRBJ1-2; V gene: TRBV5-5; clone size: many; D gene: TRBD1; CDR3 protein: CASSGGTGANYGYTF; CDR3 DNA: TGTGCCAGCAGCGGGGGGACAGGGGCCAACTATGGCTACACCTTC
J gene: TRBJ2-6; V gene: TRBV5-1; clone size: -; D gene: -; CDR3 protein: CASRGAGSSGANVLTF; CDR3 DNA: TGCGCCAGCAGAGGGGCAGGGTCGTCTGGGGCCAACGTCCTGACTTTC
J gene: TRBJ2-5; V gene: TRBV20-1; clone size: many; D gene: -; CDR3 protein: CSASYPSRETQYF; CDR3 DNA: TGCAGTGCTAGCTATCCTAGTCGAGAGACCCAGTACTTC
J gene: TRBJ2-3; V gene: TRBV20-1; clone size: many; D gene: -; CDR3 protein: CSASSSDITDTQYF; CDR3 DNA: TGCAGTGCTAGTAGTAGCGATATCACAGATACGCAGTATTTT
J gene: TRBJ1-3; V gene: TRBV20-1; clone size: -; D gene: TRBD1; CDR3 protein: CSARVPGQGNTIYF; CDR3 DNA: TGCAGTGCTAGAGTCCCGGGACAGGGAAACACCATATATTTT
J gene: TRBJ1-5; V gene: TRBV7-2; clone size: -; D gene: -; CDR3 protein: CASSASGGRVQPQHF; CDR3 DNA: TGTGCCAGCAGCGCAAGTGGGGGGCGGGTTCAGCCCCAGCATTTT